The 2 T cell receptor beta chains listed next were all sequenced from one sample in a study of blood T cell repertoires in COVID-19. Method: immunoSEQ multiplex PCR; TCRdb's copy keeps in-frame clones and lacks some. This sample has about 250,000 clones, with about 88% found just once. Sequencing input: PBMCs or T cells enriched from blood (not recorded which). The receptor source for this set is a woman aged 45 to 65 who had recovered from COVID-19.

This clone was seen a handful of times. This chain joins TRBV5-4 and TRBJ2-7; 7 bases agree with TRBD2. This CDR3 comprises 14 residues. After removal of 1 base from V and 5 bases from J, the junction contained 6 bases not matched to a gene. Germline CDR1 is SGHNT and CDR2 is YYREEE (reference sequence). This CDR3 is CASSLFGGGDEQYF. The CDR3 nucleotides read TGTGCCAGCAGCTTGTTTGGGGGAGGGGACGAGCAGTACTTC.

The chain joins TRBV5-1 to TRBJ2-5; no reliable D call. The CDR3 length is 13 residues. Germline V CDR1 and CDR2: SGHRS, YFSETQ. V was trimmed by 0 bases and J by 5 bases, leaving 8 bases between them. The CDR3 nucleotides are TGCGCCAGCAGCTTGGCCCTTTTGGAGACCCAGTACTTC. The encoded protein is CASSLALLETQYF.